This is a list of T cell receptor beta chains from one sample in a study of T cell responses to AZD1222 COVID-19 vaccine. The method was immunoSEQ multiplex PCR; TCRdb's version includes in-frame clones alone and lacks a portion of them. This table has around 100,000 clones, roughly 85% appearing once. The starting material was peripheral blood, obtained on day 0 of AZD1222 vaccination. All receptors derive from an adult in good health. Each CDR3 is given with its conserved first and last residue.

cdr3_length	j_call	v_call	cdr3_aa
14	TRBJ2-2	TRBV10-2	CASRGSTNTGELFF
17	TRBJ1-6	TRBV3-1/TRBV3-2	CASSQESRTSYNSPLHF
15	TRBJ2-2	TRBV27	CASNPTLWGTGELFF
12	TRBJ1-1	TRBV6-5	CASSYRGLEAFF
21	TRBJ1-5	TRBV18	CASSPIPALGPGTGSNQPQHF
13	TRBJ2-5	TRBV30	CAWSGGSQETQYF
18	TRBJ2-2	TRBV5-6	CASSLGVRSGRVSGELFF
13	TRBJ2-2	TRBV10-3	CAIRSAGIGELFF
11	TRBJ2-1	TRBV4-2	CASRENSEQFF
14	TRBJ1-2	TRBV15	CATSRATTDDGYTF
16	TRBJ2-7	TRBV6-1	CASSERGGTYSYEQYF
16	TRBJ1-1	TRBV5-1	CASRPGQGASNTEAFF
15	TRBJ2-3	TRBV5-1	CASSWSGGAGDTQYF
15	TRBJ2-1	TRBV11-2	CASSRDRLTYNEQFF
17	TRBJ2-1	TRBV7-7	CACSVGASGDPSNEQFF
13	TRBJ1-1	TRBV19	CASSTTANTEAFF
14	TRBJ1-6	TRBV7-2	CASSLALEGGPLHF
18	TRBJ2-5	TRBV7-2	CASSLAGPVGGNQETQYF
15	TRBJ1-6	TRBV1	CTTMREGMINSPLHF
17	TRBJ2-3	TRBV10-1	CASSDPQLASPTDTQYF
15	TRBJ1-3	TRBV5-6	CASSLGRTSGNTIYF
14	TRBJ2-7	TRBV10-3	CAISVRDRGHEQYF
15	TRBJ1-5	TRBV7-2	CASSSGQGKRQPQHF
10	TRBJ2-7	TRBV20-1	CSASSYEQYF
16	TRBJ2-4	TRBV5-4	CASSSDLFARENIQYF
16	TRBJ1-5	TRBV19	CASSIVPGTGIQPQHF
13	TRBJ2-7	TRBV24-1	CATSDRSASEQYF
12	TRBJ2-3	TRBV6-5	CASRGSTDTQYF
16	TRBJ1-1	TRBV18	CASSPPSGTANTEAFF
12	TRBJ2-5	TRBV11-3	CASRGYLETQYF
15	TRBJ2-4	TRBV6-2/TRBV6-3	CASSYRQGFEYIQYF
14	TRBJ2-5	TRBV5-6	CASSLAIGAETQYF
14	TRBJ1-1	TRBV11-3	CASSSPPGATEAFF
14	TRBJ1-1	TRBV27	CASSLGGPNTEAFF
14	TRBJ1-6	TRBV10-1	CASSEEGLTSPLHF
15	TRBJ1-1	TRBV9	CASSSTGGMNTEAFF
13	TRBJ1-5	TRBV10-3	CAISGQSNQPQHF
16	TRBJ2-5	TRBV29-1	CSVEGGTSGRRETQYF
11	TRBJ2-1	TRBV7-9	CASSFKDEQFF
18	TRBJ2-2	TRBV19	CASSVTGLAGGNTGELFF